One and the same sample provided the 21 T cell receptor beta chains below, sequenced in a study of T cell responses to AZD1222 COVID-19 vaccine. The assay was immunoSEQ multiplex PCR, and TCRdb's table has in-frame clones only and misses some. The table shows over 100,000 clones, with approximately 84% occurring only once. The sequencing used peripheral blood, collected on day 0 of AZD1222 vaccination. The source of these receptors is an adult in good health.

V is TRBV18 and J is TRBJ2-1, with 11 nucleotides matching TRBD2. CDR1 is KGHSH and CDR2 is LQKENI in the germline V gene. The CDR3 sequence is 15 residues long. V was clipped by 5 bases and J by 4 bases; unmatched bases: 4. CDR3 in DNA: TGTGCCAGCTCAACTACTAGCGGGGGTTACAATGAGCAGTTCTTC. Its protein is CASSTTSGGYNEQFF.

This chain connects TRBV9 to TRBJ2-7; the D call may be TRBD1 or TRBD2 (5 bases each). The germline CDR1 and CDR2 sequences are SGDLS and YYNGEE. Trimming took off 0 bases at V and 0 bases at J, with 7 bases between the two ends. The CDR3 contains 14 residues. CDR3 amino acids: CASSVAGTSYEQYF. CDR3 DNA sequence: TGTGCCAGCAGCGTAGCAGGGACCTCCTACGAGCAGTACTTC. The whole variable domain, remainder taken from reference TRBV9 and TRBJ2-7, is DSGVTQTPKHLITATGQRVTLRCSPRSGDLSVYWYQQSLDQGLQFLIQYYNGEERAKGNILERFSAQQFPDLHSELNLSSLELGDSALYFCASSVAGTSYEQYFGPGTRLTVT.

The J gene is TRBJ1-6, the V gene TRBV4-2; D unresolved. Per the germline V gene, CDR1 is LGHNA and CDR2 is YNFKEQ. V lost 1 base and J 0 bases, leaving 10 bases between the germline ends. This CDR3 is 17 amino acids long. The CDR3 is CASSQGSASSYNSPLHF. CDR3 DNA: TGTGCCAGCAGCCAAGGTTCAGCGAGCTCCTATAATTCACCCCTCCACTTT.

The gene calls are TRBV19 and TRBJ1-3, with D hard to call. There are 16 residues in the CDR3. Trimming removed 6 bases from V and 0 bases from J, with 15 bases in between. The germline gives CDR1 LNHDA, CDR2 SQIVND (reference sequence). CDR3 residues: CASRNSWVHSGNTIYF. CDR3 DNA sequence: TGTGCCAGTAGAAACAGTTGGGTGCACTCTGGAAACACCATATATTTT.

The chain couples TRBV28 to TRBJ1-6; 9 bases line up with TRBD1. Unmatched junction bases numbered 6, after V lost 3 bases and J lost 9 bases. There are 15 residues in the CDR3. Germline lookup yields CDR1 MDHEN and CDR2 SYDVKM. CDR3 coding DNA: TGTGCCAGCAGTTTCGCGGACAGGGGCGCTTCACCCCTCCACTTT. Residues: CASSFADRGASPLHF.

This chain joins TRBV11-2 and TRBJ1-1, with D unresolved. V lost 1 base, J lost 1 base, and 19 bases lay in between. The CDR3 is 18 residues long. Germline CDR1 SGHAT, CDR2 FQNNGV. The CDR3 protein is CASSLVSPRASSNTEAFF. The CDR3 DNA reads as TGTGCCAGCAGCTTAGTGTCCCCCAGAGCCTCTTCGAACACTGAAGCTTTCTTT.

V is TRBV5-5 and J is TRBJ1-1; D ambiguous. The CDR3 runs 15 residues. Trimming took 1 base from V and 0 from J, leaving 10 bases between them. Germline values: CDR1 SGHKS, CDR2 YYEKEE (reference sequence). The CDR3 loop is CASSLWVGLNTEAFF. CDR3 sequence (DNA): TGTGCCAGCAGCTTGTGGGTGGGCCTGAACACTGAAGCTTTCTTT.

This CDR3 reads CASSLEIRSGNTIYF. Written as DNA, the CDR3 is TGTGCCAGCAGTTTAGAGATTCGCTCTGGAAACACCATATATTTT. The chain uses TRBV28 and TRBJ1-3; D remains unclear. The CDR3 is 15 amino acids. Per the germline V gene, CDR1 is MDHEN and CDR2 is SYDVKM. Deletions cut 2 bases from V and 0 bases from J, with 8 bases between. The variable domain in full, completed from reference TRBV28 and TRBJ1-3, reads DVKVTQSSRYLVKRTGEKVFLECVQDMDHENMFWYRQDPGLGLRLIYFSYDVKMKEKGDIPEGYSVSREKKERFSLILESASTNQTSMYLCASSLEIRSGNTIYFGEGSWLTVV.

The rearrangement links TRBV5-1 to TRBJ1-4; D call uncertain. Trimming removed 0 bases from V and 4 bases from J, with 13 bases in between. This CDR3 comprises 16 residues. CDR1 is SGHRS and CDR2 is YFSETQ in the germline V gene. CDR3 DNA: TGCGCCAGCAGCTTGGGATACCGAGAAAATAATGAAAAACTGTTTTTT. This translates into CASSLGYRENNEKLFF.

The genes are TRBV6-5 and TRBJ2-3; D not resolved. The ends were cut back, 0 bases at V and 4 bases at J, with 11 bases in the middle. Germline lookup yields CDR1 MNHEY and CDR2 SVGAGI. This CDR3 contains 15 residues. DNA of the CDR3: TGTGCCAGCAGTTACTCGGCTTCCCTGGCAGATACGCAGTATTTT. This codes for CASSYSASLADTQYF.

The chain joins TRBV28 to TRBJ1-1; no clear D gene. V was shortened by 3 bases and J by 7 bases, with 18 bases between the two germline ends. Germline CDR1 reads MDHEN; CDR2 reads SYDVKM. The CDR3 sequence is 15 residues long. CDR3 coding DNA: TGTGCCAGCAGTTTTGAGGAGACGCTGAAAGTTGAAGCTTTCTTT. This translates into CASSFEETLKVEAFF.

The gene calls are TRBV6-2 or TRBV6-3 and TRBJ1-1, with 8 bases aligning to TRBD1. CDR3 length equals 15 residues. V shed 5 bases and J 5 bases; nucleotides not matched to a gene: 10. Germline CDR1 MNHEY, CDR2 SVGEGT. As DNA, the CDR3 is TGTGCCAGCAGTCAAAACAGGGGGTTGGGTACTGAAGCTTTCTTT. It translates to CASSQNRGLGTEAFF.

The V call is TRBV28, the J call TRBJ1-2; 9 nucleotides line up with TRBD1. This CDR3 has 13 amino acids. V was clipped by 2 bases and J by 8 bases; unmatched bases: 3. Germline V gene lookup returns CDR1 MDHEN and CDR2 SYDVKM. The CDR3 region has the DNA TGTGCCAGCAGTTTACAGGACAGGGGAGGCTACACCTTC. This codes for CASSLQDRGGYTF.

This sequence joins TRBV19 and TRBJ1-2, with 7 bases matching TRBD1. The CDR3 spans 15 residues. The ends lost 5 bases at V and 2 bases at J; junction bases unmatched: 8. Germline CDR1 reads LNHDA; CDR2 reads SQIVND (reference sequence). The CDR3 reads CASSGGQKNNYGYTF. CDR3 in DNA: TGTGCCAGTAGTGGGGGACAGAAAAACAACTATGGCTACACCTTC.

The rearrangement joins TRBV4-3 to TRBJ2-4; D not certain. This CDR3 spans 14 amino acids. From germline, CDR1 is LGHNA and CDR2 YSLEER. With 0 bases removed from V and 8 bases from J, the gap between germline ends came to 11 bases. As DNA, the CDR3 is TGCGCCAGCAGCCAAGACAACAGTAGGGACATTCAGTACTTC. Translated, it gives CASSQDNSRDIQYF.

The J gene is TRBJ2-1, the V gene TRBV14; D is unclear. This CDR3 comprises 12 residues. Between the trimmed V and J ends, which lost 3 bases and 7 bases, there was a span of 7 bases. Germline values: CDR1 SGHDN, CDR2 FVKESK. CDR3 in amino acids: CASSQGWNEQFF. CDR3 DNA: TGTGCCAGCAGCCAGGGATGGAATGAGCAGTTCTTC.

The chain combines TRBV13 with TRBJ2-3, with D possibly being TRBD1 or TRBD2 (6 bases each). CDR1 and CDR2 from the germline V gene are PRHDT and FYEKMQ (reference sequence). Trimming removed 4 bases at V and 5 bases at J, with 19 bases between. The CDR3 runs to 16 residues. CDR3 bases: TGTGCCAGCAGCTCCTCCTCGGGGGCCGGGGGAGATACGCAGTATTTT. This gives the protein CASSSSSGAGGDTQYF.

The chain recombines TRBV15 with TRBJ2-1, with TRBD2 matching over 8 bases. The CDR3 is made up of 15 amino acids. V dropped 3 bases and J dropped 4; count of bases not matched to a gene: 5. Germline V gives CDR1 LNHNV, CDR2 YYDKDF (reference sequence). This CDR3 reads CATSSYTSGYNEQFF. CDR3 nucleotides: TGTGCCACCAGCAGTTATACTAGCGGATACAATGAGCAGTTCTTC.

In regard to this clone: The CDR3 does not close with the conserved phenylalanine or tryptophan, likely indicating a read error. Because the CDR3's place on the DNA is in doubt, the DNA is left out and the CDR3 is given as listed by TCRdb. This chain's CDR3 is CASSYSRGQAAFL. This chain joins TRBV6-2 or TRBV6-3 and TRBJ2-2; the tabulated D call, TRBD1, remains unverified against the DNA. The CDR3 is made up of 13 amino acids, end residues included. Germline V CDR1 and CDR2: MNHEY, SVGEGT.

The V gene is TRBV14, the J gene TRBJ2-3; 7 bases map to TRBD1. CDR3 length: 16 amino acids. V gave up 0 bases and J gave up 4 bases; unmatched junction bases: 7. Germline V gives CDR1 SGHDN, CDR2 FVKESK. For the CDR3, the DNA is TGTGCCAGCAGCCAAGACGAGGGGGCTGAGGCAGATACGCAGTATTTT. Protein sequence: CASSQDEGAEADTQYF.

The CDR3, as DNA: TGTGCCAGCAGCCAAACTTACAGGGGTGCTGGCACAGATACGCAGTATTTT. Amino acid sequence: CASSQTYRGAGTDTQYF. The rearrangement uses TRBV4-2 and TRBJ2-3; TRBD1 aligns across 7 bases. V was clipped by 2 bases and J by 1 base; unmatched bases: 9. The CDR3 runs to 17 residues. Germline values: CDR1 LGHNA, CDR2 YNFKEQ.